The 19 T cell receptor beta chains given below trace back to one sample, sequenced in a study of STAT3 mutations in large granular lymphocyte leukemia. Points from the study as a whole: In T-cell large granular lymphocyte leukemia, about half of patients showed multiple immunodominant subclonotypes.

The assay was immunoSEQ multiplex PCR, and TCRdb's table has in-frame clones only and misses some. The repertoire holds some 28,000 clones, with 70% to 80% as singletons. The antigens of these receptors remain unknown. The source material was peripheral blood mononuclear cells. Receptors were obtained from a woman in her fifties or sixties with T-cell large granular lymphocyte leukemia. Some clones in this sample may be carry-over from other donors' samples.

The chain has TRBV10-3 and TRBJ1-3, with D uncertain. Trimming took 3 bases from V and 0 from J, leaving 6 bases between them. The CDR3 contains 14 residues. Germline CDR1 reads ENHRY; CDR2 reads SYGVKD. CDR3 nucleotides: TGTGCCATCAGTGATATGAACTCTGGAAACACCATATATTTT. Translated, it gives CAISDMNSGNTIYF.

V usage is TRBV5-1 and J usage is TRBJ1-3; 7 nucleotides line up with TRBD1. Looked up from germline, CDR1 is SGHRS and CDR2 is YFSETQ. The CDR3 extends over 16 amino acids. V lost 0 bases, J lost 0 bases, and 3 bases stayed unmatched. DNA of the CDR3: TGCGCCAGCAGCTTGGCGGGACAGTCCTCTGGAAACACCATATATTTT. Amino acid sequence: CASSLAGQSSGNTIYF.

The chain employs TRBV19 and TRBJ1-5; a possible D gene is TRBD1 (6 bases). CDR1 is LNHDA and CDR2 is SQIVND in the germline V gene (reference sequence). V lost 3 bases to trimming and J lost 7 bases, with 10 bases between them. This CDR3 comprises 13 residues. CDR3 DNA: TGTGCCAGTAGTATTCAACAGGGCCAGCCCCAGCATTTT. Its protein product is CASSIQQGQPQHF.

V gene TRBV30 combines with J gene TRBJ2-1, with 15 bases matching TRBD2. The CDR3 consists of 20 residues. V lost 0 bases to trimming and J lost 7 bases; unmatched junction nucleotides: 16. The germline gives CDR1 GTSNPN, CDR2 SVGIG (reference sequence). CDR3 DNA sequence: TGTGCCTGGAGTGTATCGAGGTATAGGACTAGCGGGAGGGCCATGAATGAGCAGTTCTTC. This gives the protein CAWSVSRYRTSGRAMNEQFF.

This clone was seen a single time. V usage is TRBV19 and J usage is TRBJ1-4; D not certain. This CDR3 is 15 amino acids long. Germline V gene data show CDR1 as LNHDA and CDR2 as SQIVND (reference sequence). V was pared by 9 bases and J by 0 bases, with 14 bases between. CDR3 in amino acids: CASTGIRSTNEKLFF. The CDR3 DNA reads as TGTGCCAGCACCGGGATACGGTCAACTAATGAAAAACTGTTTTTT.

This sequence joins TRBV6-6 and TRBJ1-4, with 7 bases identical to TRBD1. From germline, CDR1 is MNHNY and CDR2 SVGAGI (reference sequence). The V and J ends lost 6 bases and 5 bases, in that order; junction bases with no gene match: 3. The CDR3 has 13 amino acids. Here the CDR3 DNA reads TGTGCCAGCAGCCCGGGACAGAATGAAAAACTGTTTTTT. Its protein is CASSPGQNEKLFF.

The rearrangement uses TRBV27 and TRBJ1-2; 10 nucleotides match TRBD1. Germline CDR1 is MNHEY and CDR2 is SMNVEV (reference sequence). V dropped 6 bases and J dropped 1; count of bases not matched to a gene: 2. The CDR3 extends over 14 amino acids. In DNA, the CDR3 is TGTGCCAGCAGCGGACAGGGGGGTAACTATGGCTACACCTTC. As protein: CASSGQGGNYGYTF.

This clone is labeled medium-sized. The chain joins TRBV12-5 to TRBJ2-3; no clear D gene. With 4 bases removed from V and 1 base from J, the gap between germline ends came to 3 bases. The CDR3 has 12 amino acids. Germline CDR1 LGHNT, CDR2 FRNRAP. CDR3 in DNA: TGTGCTAGTGGTTCCCGCACAGATACGCAGTATTTT. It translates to CASGSRTDTQYF. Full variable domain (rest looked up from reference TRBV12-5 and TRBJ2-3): DARVTQTPRHKVTEMGQEVTMRCQPILGHNTVFWYRQTMMQGLELLAYFRNRAPLDDSGMPKDRFSAEMPDATLATLKIQPSEPRDSAVYFCASGSRTDTQYFGPGTRLTVL.

The CDR3: CASSFVPRGDTEAFF. The CDR3 DNA sequence: TGCGCCAGCAGCTTTGTCCCTCGAGGGGACACTGAAGCTTTCTTT. J is TRBJ1-1 and V is TRBV5-1; D may be TRBD1 (5 bases). Looked up from germline, CDR1 is SGHRS and CDR2 is YFSETQ. Trimming removed 2 bases from V and 3 bases from J, with 14 bases in between. The CDR3 extends over 15 amino acids. Full variable domain (rest looked up from reference TRBV5-1 and TRBJ1-1): KAGVTQTPRYLIKTRGQQVTLSCSPISGHRSVSWYQQTPGQGLQFLFEYFSETQRNKGNFPGRFSGRQFSNSRSEMNVSTLELGDSALYLCASSFVPRGDTEAFFGQGTRLTVV.

CDR3 DNA: TGTGCCAGCAGCCAGTGGGCGGGGGCCACGAGGAGGACTGAAGCTTTCTTT. It specifies CASSQWAGATRRTEAFF. The chain recombines TRBV5-4 with TRBJ1-1, with D maybe TRBD1 (6 bases). V dropped 4 bases and J dropped 5 bases, with 24 bases sitting between them. Germline V gene lookup returns CDR1 SGHNT and CDR2 YYREEE (reference sequence). The CDR3 length is 17 residues.

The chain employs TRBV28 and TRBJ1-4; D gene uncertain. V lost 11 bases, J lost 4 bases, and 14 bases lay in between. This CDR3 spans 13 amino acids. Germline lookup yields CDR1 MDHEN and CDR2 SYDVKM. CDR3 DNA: TGTGCCGTCCAACGGGAACTTAATGAAAAACTGTTTTTT. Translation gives CAVQRELNEKLFF.

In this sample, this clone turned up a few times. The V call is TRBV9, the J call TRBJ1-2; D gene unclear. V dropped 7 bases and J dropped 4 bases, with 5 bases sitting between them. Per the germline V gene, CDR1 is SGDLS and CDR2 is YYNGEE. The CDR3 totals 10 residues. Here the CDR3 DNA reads TGTGCCAGCTCCTCCTATGGCTACACCTTC. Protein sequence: CASSSYGYTF.

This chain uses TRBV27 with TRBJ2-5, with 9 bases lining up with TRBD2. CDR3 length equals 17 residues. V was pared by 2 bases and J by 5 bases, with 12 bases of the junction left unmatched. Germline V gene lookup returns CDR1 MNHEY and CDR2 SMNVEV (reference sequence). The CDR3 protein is CASSLRKLAGREETQYF. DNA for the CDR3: TGTGCCAGCAGTTTAAGGAAGCTAGCGGGAAGGGAGGAGACCCAGTACTTC.

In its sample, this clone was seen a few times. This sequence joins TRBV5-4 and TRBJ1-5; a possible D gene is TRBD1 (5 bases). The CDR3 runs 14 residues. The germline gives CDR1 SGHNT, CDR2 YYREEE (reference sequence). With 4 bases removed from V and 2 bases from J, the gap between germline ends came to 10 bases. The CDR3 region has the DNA TGTGCCAGCAGCAAGGACAAGGGCAATCAGCCCCAGCATTTT. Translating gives CASSKDKGNQPQHF.

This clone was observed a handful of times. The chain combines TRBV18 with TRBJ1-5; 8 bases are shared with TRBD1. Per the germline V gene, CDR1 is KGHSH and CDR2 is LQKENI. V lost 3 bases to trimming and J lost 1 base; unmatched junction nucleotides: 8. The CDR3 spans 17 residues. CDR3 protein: CASSPGQGSRSNQPQHF. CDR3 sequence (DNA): TGTGCCAGCTCACCTGGACAGGGTAGTCGAAGCAATCAGCCCCAGCATTTT.

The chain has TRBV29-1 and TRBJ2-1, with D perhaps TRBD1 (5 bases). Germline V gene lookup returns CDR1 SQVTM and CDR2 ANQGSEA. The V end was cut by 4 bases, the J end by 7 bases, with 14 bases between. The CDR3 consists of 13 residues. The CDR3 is CSVGLRAGNEQFF. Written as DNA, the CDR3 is TGCAGCGTTGGTCTTAGGGCAGGGAATGAGCAGTTCTTC.

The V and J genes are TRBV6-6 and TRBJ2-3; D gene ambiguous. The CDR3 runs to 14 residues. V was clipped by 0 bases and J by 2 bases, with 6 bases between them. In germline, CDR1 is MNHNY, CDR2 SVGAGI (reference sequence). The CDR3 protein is CASSYSTNTDTQYF. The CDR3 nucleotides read TGTGCCAGCAGTTACTCGACGAACACAGATACGCAGTATTTT.

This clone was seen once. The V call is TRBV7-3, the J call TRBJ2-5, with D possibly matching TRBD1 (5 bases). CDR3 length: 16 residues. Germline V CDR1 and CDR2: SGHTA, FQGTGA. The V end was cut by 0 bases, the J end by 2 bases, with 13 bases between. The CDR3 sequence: CASSLTPGLEQETQYF. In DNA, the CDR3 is TGTGCCAGCAGCTTAACCCCAGGGTTAGAACAAGAGACCCAGTACTTC.

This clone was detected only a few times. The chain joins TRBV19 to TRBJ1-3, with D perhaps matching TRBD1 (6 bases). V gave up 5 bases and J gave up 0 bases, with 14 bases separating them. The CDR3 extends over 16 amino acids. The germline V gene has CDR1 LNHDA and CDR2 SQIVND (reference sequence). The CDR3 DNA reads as TGTGCCAGTAGTTCACAACCGGGACACTCTGGAAACACCATATATTTT. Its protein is CASSSQPGHSGNTIYF.